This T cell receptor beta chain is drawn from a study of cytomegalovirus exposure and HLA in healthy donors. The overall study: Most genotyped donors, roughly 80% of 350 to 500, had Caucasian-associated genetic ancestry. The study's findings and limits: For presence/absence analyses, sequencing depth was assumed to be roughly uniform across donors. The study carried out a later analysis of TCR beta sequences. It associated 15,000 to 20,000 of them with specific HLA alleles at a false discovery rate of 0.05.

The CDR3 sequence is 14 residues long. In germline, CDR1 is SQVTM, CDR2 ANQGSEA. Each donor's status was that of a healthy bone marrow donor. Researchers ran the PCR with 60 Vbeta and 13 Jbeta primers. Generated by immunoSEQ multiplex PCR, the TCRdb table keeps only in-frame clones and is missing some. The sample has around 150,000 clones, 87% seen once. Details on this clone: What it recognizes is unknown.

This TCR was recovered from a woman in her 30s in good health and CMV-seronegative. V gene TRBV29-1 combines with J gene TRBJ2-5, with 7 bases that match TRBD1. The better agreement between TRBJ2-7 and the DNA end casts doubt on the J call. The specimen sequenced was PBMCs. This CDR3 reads CSVEDRDSTYEQYF. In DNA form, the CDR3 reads TGCAGCGTTGAAGACCGGGACAGTACCTACGAGCAGTACTTC.